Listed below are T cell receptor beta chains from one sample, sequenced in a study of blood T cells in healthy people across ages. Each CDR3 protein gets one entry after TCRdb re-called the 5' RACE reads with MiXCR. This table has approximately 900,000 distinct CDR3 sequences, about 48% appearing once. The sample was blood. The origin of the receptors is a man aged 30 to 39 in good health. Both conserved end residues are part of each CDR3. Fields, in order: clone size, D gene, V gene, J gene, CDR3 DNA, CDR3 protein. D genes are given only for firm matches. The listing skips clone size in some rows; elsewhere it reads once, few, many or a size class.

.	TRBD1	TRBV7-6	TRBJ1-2	TGTGCCAGCAGCTTAGGGACAGGGGCGGTATATGGCTACACCTTC	CASSLGTGAVYGYTF
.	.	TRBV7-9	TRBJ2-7	TGTGCCAGCAGCCGGGACTCACCCTGGGAAACCCAGTACTTC	CASSRDSPWETQYF
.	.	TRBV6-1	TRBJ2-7	TGTGCCAGCAGTGATTGGAGCGGGTACGAGCAGTACTTC	CASSDWSGYEQYF
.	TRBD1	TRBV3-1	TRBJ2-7	TGTGCCAGCAGCATGACAGGGGATGTCCGCCACGAGCAGTACTTC	CASSMTGDVRHEQYF
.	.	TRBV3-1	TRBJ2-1	TGTGCCAGCAGCCAGACAACCTCAGGGTACGAGCAGTTCTTC	CASSQTTSGYEQFF
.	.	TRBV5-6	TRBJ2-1	TGTGCCAGCAGCTGGAGGGACCTTTACAATGAGCAGTTCTTC	CASSWRDLYNEQFF
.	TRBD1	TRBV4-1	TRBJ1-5	TGCGCCAGCAGCCAGGAGGGACAGGGGAGGTTATATAGCAATCAGCCCCAGCATTTT	CASSQEGQGRLYSNQPQHF
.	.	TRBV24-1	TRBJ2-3	TGTGCCACCAGTGATTGGACCTCAGGGTCAGGGGATACGCAGTATTTT	CATSDWTSGSGDTQYF
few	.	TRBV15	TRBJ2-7	TGTGCCACCCGCGCGGGAGACAGGGGTAACGAGCAGTACTTC	CATRAGDRGNEQYF
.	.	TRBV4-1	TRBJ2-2	TGCGCCAGCAGCCAATGGGGCCCCGGGGAGCTGTTTTTT	CASSQWGPGELFF
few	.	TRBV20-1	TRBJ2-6	TGCAGTGCTAGAGCGGATCAGGGACCAAGCTCTGGGGCCAACGTCCTGACTTTC	CSARADQGPSSGANVLTF
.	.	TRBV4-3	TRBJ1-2	TGCGCCAGCAGCCAAGAAATACTGACCAGTAACTATGGCTACACCTTC	CASSQEILTSNYGYTF
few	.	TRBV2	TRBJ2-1	TGTGCCAGCAGCGACCAGCGCGGGGTCAATGAGCAGTTCTTC	CASSDQRGVNEQFF
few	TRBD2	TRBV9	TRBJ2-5	TGTGCCAGCAGCCCCGGGACTACCGACCAAGAGACCCAGTACTTC	CASSPGTTDQETQYF
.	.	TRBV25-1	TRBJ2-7	TGTGCCAGCAGTGTGTACAGCTACGAGCAGTACTTC	CASSVYSYEQYF
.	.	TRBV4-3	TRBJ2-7	TGCGCCAGCAGCCAAGATGGGGCCAGCGTTTACGAGCAGTACTTC	CASSQDGASVYEQYF
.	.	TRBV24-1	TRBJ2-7	TGTGCCACCAAAAACCGGGGGGCTCCCTACGAGCAGTACTTC	CATKNRGAPYEQYF
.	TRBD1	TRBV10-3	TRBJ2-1	TGTGCCATCAGTGAGTCCTGGACAGGGGGCTTCAATGAGCAGTTCTTC	CAISESWTGGFNEQFF
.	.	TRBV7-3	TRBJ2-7	TGTGCCAGCAGCCCTGGGTCCGGCGAGCAGTACTTC	CASSPGSGEQYF
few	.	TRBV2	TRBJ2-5	TGTGCCAGCACGATGACTAGTTTTGAGACCCAGTACTTC	CASTMTSFETQYF
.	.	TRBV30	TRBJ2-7	TGTGCTTTGACAGATACCTACGAGCAGTACTTC	CALTDTYEQYF
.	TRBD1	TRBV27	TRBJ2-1	TGTGCCAGCAGTGGCACCGGGACAGGCCGTATGAATGAGCAGTTCTTC	CASSGTGTGRMNEQFF
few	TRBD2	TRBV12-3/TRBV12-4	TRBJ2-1	TGTGCCAGCAGTTTCGTCCTTGGCGGGGGACGTTACAATGAGCAGTTCTTC	CASSFVLGGGRYNEQFF
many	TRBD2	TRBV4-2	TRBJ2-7	TGTGCCAGCAGCCCGCTGGGGACTAGCGGAGAGTTCTCCTACGAGCAGTACTTC	CASSPLGTSGEFSYEQYF